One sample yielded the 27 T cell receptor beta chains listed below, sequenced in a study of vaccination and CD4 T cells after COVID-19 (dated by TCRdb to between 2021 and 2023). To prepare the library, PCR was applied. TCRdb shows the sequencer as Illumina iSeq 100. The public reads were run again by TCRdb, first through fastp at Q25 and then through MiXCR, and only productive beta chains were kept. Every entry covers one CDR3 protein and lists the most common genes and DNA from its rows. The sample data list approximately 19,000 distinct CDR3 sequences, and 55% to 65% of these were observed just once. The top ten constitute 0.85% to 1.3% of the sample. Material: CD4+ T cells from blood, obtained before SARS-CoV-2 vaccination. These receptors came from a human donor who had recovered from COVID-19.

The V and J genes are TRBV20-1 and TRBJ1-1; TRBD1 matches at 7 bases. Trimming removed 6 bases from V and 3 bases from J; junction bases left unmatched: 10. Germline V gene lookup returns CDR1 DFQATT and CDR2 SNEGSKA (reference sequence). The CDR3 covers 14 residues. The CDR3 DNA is TGCAGTGCCCCTACGCGGGACAGCTACACTGAAGCTTTCTTT. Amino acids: CSAPTRDSYTEAFF.

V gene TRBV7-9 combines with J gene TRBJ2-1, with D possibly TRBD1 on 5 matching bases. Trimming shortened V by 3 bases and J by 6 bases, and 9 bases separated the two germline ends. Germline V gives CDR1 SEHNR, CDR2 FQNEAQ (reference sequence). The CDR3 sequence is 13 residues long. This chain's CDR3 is CASSLLGPNEQFF. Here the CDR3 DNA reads TGTGCCAGCAGCTTGTTGGGGCCCAATGAGCAGTTCTTC.

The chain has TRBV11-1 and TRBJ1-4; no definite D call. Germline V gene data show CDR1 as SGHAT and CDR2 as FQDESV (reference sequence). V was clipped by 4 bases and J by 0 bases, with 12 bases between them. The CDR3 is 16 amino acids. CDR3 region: CASSSLYSATNEKLFF. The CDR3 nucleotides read TGTGCCAGCAGCTCTCTTTACAGTGCAACTAATGAAAAACTGTTTTTT.

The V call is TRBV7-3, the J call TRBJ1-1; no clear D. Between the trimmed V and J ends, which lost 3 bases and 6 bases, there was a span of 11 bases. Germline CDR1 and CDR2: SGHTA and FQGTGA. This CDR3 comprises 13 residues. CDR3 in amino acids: CASSFGNSAEAFF. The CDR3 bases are TGTGCCAGCAGCTTTGGGAATAGCGCTGAAGCTTTCTTT.

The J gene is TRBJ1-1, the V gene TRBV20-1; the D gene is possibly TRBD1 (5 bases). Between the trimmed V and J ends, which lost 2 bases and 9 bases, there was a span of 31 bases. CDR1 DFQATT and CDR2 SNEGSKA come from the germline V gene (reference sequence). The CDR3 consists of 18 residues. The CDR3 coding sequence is TGCAGTGCTAGACCGCAATTTATCCGGGACCCCTCTTTTCGAAAAGCTTTCTTT. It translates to CSARPQFIRDPSFRKAFF.

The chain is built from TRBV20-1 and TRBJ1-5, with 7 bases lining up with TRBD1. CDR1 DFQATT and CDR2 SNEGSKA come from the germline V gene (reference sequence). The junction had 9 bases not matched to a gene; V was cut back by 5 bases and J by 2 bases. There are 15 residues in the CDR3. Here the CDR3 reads CSAGTTGTGNQPQHF. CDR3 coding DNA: TGCAGTGCTGGGACCACCGGGACAGGCAATCAGCCCCAGCATTTT.

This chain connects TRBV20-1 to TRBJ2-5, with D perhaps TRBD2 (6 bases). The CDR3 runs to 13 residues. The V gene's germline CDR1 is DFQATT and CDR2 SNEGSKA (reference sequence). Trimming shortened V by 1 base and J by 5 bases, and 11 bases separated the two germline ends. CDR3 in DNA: TGCAGTGCTAGAGGACTAGTTCATGAGACCCAGTACTTC. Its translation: CSARGLVHETQYF.

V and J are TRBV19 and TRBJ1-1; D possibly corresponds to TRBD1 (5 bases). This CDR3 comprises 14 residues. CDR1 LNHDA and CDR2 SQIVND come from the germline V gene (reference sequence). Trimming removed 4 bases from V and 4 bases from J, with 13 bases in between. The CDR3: CASSTPGGGTEAFF. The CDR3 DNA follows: TGTGCCAGTAGTACCCCGGGGGGGGGCACTGAAGCTTTCTTT.

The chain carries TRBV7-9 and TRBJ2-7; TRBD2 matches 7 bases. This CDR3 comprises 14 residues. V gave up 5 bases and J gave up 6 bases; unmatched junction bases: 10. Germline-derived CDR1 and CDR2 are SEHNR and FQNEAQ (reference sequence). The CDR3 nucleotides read TGTGCCAGCAGCGAAGCGGGAACGTTTTTCGAGCAGTACTTC. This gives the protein CASSEAGTFFEQYF. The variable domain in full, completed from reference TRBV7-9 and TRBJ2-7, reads DTGVSQNPRHKITKRGQNVTFRCDPISEHNRLYWYRQTLGQGPEFLTYFQNEAQLEKSRLLSDRFSAERPKGSFSTLEIQRTEQGDSAMYLCASSEAGTFFEQYFGPGTRLTVT.

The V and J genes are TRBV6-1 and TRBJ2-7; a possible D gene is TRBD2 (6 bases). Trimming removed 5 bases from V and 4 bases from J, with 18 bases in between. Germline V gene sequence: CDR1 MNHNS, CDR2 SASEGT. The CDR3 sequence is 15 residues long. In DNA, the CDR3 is TGTGCCAGCAGTCAGGAGGAGGGAAAGGGGTACGAGCAGTACTTC. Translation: CASSQEEGKGYEQYF.

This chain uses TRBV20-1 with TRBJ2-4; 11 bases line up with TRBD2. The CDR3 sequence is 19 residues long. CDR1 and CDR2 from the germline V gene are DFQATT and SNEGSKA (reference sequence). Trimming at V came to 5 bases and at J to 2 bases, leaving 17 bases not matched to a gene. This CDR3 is CSAPDRGGTSGITKNIQYF. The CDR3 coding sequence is TGCAGTGCTCCAGATCGGGGCGGGACTAGCGGTATAACCAAAAACATTCAGTACTTC.

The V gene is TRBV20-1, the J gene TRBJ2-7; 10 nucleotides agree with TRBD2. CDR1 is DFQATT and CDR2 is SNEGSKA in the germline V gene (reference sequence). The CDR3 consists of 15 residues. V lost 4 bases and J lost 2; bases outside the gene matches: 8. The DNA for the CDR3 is TGCAGTGCTATCAGACTAGCGGGTCCGACCTACGAGCAGTACTTC. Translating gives CSAIRLAGPTYEQYF.

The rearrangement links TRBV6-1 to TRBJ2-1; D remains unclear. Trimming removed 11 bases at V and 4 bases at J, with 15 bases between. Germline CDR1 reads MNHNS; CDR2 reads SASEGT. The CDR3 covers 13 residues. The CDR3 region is CAAGLADYNEQFF. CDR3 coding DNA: TGTGCCGCCGGGTTAGCTGATTACAATGAGCAGTTCTTC.

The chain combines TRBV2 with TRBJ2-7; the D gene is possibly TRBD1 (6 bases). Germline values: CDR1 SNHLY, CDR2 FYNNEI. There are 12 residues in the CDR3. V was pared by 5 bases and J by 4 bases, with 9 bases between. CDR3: CASSIQGYEQYF. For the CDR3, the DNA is TGTGCCAGCAGTATACAGGGTTACGAGCAGTACTTC.

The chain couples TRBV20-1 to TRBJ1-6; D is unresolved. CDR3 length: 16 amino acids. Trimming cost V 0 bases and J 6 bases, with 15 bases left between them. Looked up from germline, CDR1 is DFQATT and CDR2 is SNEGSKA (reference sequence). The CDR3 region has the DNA TGCAGTGCTAGAGATCAACGGACGGCCGGTAATTCACCCCTCCACTTT. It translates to CSARDQRTAGNSPLHF.

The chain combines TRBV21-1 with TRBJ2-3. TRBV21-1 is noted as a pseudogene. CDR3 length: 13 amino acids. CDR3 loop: CASSKVGSDTQYF. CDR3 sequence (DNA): TGTGCCAGCAGCAAAGTTGGGTCAGATACGCAGTATTTT.

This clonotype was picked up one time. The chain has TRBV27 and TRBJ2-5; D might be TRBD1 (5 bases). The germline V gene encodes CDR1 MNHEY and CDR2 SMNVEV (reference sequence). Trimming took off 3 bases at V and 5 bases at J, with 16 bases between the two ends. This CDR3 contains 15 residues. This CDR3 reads CASSFRPGILETQYF. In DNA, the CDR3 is TGTGCCAGCAGTTTCCGTCCAGGGATATTGGAGACCCAGTACTTC.

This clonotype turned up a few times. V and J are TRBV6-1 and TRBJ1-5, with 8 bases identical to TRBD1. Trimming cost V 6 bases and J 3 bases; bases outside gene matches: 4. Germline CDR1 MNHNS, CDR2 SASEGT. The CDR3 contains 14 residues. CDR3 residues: CASRTGADNQPQHF. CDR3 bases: TGTGCCAGCAGGACAGGGGCCGACAATCAGCCCCAGCATTTT.

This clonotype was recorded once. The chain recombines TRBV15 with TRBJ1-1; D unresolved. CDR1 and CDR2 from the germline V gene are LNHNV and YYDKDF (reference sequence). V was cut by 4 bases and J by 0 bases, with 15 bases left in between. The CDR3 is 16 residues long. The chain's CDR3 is CATSKVLAVMNTEAFF. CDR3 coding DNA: TGTGCCACCAGCAAAGTCTTGGCAGTTATGAACACTGAAGCTTTCTTT.

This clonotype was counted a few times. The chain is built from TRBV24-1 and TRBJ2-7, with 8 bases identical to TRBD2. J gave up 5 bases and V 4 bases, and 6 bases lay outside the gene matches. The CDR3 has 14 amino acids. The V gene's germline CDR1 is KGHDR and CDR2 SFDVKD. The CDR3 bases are TGTGCCACCAGTGACCGCCGGACTAGCCACGAGCAGTACTTC. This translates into CATSDRRTSHEQYF.

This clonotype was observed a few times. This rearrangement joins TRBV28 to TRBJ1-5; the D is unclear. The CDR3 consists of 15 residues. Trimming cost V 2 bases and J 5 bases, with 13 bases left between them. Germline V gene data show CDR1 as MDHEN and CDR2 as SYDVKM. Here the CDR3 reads CASSLLPLFDQPQHF. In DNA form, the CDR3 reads TGTGCCAGCAGTTTACTCCCTTTGTTCGATCAGCCCCAGCATTTT.

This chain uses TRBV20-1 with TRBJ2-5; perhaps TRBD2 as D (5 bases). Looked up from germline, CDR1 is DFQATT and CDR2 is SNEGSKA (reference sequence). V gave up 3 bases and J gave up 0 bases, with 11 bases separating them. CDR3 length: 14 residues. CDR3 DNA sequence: TGCAGTGCTAGTTCGCGGCGGGACCAAGAGACCCAGTACTTC. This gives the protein CSASSRRDQETQYF.

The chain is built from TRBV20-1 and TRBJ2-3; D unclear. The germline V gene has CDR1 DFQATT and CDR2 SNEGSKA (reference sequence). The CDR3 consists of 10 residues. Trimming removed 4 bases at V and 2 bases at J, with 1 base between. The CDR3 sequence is CSANTDTQYF. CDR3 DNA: TGCAGTGCTAACACAGATACGCAGTATTTT.

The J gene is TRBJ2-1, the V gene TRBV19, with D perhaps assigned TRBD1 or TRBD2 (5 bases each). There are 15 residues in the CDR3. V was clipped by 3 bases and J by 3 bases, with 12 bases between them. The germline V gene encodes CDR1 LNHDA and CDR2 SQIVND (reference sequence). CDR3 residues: CASSISGTYYNEQFF. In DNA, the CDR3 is TGTGCCAGTAGTATTTCGGGGACCTACTACAATGAGCAGTTCTTC. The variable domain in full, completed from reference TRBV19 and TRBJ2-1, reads DGGITQSPKYLFRKEGQNVTLSCEQNLNHDAMYWYRQDPGQGLRLIYYSQIVNDFQKGDIAEGYSVSREKKESFPLTVTSAQKNPTAFYLCASSISGTYYNEQFFGPGTRLTVL.

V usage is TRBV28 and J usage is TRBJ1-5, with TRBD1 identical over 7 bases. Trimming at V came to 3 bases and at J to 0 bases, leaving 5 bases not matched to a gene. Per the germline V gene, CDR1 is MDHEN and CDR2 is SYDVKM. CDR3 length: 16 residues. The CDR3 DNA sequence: TGTGCCAGCAGTTTTGGGACAGATTATAGCAATCAGCCCCAGCATTTT. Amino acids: CASSFGTDYSNQPQHF. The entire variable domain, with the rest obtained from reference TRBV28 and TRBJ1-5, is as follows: DVKVTQSSRYLVKRTGEKVFLECVQDMDHENMFWYRQDPGLGLRLIYFSYDVKMKEKGDIPEGYSVSREKKERFSLILESASTNQTSMYLCASSFGTDYSNQPQHFGDGTRLSIL.

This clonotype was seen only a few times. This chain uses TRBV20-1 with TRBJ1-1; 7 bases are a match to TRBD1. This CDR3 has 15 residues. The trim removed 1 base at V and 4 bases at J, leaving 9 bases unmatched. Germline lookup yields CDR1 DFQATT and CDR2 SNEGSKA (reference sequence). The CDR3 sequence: CSARATQGVSTEAFF. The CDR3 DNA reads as TGCAGTGCTAGAGCGACTCAGGGGGTTAGCACTGAAGCTTTCTTT.

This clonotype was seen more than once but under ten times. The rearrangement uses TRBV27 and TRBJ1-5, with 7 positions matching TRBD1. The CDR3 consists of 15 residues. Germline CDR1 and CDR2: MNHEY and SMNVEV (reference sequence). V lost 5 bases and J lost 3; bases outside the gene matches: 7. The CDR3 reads CASSPGGTANQPQHF. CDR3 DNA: TGTGCCAGCAGTCCTGGCGGGACAGCCAATCAGCCCCAGCATTTT.